One and the same sample provided the 9 T cell receptor beta chains below, sequenced in a study of blood T cell repertoires in COVID-19. Here immunoSEQ multiplex PCR was the method, and the copy in TCRdb shows in-frame clones only, minus some. The sample yields roughly 55,000 clones, around 83% seen once. Sequencing was done on a sample of peripheral blood. The receptors originated from an older woman with acute or convalescent COVID-19.

J is TRBJ1-2 and V is TRBV11-2; TRBD1 agrees at 10 bases. CDR3 length: 14 residues. Germline V gene data show CDR1 as SGHAT and CDR2 as FQNNGV. Germline trimming cut 5 bases from V and 7 bases from J; bases unmatched to any gene: 7. CDR3 in amino acids: CASSDRQGAGGYTF. The CDR3, as DNA: TGTGCCAGCAGCGACCGACAGGGGGCGGGTGGCTACACCTTC.

The gene calls are TRBV6-1 and TRBJ1-1; the D is unclear. The germline CDR1 and CDR2 sequences are MNHNS and SASEGT. The V and J ends lost 2 bases and 1 base respectively, with 5 bases between them. This CDR3 region has 13 residues. The CDR3 sequence is CASSESQNTEAFF. CDR3 bases: TGTGCCAGCAGTGAATCCCAGAACACTGAAGCTTTCTTT.

The chain has TRBV9 and TRBJ1-4; 7 bases are a match to TRBD1. The V gene's germline CDR1 is SGDLS and CDR2 YYNGEE. V trimming: 4 bases; J trimming: 5 bases; junction bases outside the gene matches: 8. CDR3 length equals 15 residues. CDR3 loop: CASSTSGTENEKLFF. CDR3 nucleotides: TGTGCCAGCAGCACCTCCGGGACAGAGAATGAAAAACTGTTTTTT. The whole variable domain, filled in from reference TRBV9 and TRBJ1-4, reads DSGVTQTPKHLITATGQRVTLRCSPRSGDLSVYWYQQSLDQGLQFLIQYYNGEERAKGNILERFSAQQFPDLHSELNLSSLELGDSALYFCASSTSGTENEKLFFGSGTQLSVL.

This sequence joins TRBV6-5 and TRBJ2-6; 7 bases match TRBD1. V lost 5 bases, J lost 1 base, and 2 bases stayed unmatched. The V gene's germline CDR1 is MNHEY and CDR2 SVGAGI. The CDR3 covers 15 residues. The CDR3 loop reads CASSIQGSGANVLTF. In nucleotides, the CDR3 is TGTGCCAGCAGTATACAGGGGTCTGGGGCCAACGTCCTGACTTTC.

CDR3 coding DNA: TGTGCCACCAGCAGATTACAAGAGACCCAGTACTTC. The encoded protein is CATSRLQETQYF. The chain links TRBV15 to TRBJ2-5, with D unclear. Trimming pared 2 bases from V and 2 bases from J, leaving 3 bases between. CDR1 is LNHNV and CDR2 is YYDKDF in the germline V gene (reference sequence). This CDR3 has 12 amino acids. The full variable domain, rest sourced from reference TRBV15 and TRBJ2-5, is DAMVIQNPRYQVTQFGKPVTLSCSQTLNHNVMYWYQQKSSQAPKLLFHYYDKDFNNEADTPDNFQSRRPNTSFCFLDIRSPGLGDTAMYLCATSRLQETQYFGPGTRLLVL.

The V gene is TRBV2, the J gene TRBJ1-4, with D perhaps TRBD1 (5 bases). The CDR3 consists of 15 residues. Trimming left V 4 bases short and J 2 bases short, with 11 bases between. Germline CDR1 reads SNHLY; CDR2 reads FYNNEI. As DNA, the CDR3 is TGTGCCAGCAGTGCAACAGGTTTTACTAATGAAAAACTGTTTTTT. Residues: CASSATGFTNEKLFF.

V gene TRBV28 combines with J gene TRBJ1-6, with a weak D call TRBD1 (6 bases). The CDR3 extends over 15 amino acids. Per the germline V gene, CDR1 is MDHEN and CDR2 is SYDVKM. Deletions cut 2 bases from V and 3 bases from J, with 8 bases between. The CDR3 DNA follows: TGTGCCAGCAGTTTACCGGACAGCTATAATTCACCCCTCCACTTT. The encoded protein is CASSLPDSYNSPLHF.

The CDR3 DNA reads as TGTGCCAGCAGCTTTAAGGGGTCAGGGGTAGAGACCCAGTACTTC. Translating it yields CASSFKGSGVETQYF. The chain employs TRBV5-6 and TRBJ2-5; D possibly corresponds to TRBD1 (6 bases). There are 15 residues in the CDR3. The V end was cut by 2 bases, the J end by 4 bases, with 15 bases between. Per germline, CDR1 SGHDT and CDR2 YYEEEE.

The rearrangement joins TRBV25-1 to TRBJ1-2, with 10 bases fitting TRBD1. J gave up 8 bases and V 6 bases, and 3 bases lay outside the gene matches. CDR3 length: 12 residues. In germline, CDR1 is MGHDK, CDR2 SYGVNS. The CDR3 here is CASRDRGLGYTF. DNA of the CDR3: TGTGCCAGCAGAGACAGGGGGCTCGGCTACACCTTC.